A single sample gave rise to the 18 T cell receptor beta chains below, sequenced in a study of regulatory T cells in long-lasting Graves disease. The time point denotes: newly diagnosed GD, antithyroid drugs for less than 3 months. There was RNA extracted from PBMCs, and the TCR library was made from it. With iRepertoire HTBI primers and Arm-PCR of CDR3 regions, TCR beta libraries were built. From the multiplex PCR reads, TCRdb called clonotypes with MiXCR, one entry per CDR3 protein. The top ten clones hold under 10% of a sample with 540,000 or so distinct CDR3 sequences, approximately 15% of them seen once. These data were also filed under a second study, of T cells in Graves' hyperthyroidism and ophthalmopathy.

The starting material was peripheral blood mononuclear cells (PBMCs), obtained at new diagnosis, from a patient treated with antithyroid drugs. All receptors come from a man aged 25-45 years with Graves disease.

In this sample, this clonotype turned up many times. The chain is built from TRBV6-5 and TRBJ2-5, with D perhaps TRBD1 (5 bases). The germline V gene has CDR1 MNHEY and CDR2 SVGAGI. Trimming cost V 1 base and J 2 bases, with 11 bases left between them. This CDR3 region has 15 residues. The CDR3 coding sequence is TGTGCCAGCAGTTACTTTCAGGGCCCGCAAGAGACCCAGTACTTC. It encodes CASSYFQGPQETQYF.

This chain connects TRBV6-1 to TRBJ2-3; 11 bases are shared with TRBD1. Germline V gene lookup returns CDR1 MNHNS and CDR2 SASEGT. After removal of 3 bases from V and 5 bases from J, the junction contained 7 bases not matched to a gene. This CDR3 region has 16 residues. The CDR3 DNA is TGTGCCAGCAGTGACCTTGGACAGGGGGCAGGAGATACGCAGTATTTT. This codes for CASSDLGQGAGDTQYF.

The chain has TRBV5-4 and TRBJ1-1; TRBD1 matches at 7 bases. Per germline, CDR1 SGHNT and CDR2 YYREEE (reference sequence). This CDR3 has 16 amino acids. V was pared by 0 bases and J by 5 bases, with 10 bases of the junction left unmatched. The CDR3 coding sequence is TGTGCCAGCAGCTTGGGTCCAGGGGGGCGTGGGACTGAAGCTTTCTTT. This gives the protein CASSLGPGGRGTEAFF.

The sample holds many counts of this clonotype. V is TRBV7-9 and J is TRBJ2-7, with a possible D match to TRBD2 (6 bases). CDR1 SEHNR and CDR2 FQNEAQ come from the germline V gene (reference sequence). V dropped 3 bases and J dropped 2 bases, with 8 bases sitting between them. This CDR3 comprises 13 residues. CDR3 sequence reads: CASSLTSPYEQYF. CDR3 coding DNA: TGTGCCAGCAGCTTGACTAGTCCCTACGAGCAGTACTTC.

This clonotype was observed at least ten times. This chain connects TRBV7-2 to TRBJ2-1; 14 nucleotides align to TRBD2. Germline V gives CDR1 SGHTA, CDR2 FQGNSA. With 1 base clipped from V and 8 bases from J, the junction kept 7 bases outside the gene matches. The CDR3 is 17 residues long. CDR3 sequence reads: CASSLVGTSGSIYEQFF. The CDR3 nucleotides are TGTGCCAGCAGCTTAGTGGGGACTAGCGGGAGTATCTATGAGCAGTTCTTC.

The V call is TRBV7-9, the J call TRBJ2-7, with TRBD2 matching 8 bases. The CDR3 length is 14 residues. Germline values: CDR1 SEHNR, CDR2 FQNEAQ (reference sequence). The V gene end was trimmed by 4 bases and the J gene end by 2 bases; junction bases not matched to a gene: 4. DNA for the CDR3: TGTGCCAGCAGCTCGGGAGGGGGGACCTACGAGCAGTACTTC. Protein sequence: CASSSGGGTYEQYF.

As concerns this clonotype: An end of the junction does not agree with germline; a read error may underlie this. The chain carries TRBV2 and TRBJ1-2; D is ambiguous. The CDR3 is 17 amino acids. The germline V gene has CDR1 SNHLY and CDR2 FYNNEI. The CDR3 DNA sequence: TGTGCCGGCAGTGAAGTAAGCCCCAGGCGGATTAGCCATGGCTACACCTTC. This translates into CAGSEVSPRRISHGYTF.

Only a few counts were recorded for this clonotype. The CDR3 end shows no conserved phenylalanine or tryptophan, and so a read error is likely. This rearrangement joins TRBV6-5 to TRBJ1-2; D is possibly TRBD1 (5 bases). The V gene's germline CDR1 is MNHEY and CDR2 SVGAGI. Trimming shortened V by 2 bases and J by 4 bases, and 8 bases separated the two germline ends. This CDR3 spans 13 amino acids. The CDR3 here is CASSYRGGYGYTL. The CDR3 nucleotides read TGTGCCAGCAGTTACAGGGGTGGCTATGGCTACACCCTC.

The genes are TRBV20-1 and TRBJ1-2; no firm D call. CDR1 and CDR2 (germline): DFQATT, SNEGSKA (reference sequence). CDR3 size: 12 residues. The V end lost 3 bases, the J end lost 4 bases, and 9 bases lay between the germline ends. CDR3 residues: CSASGGTYGYTF. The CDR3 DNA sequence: TGCAGTGCTAGCGGCGGAACCTATGGCTACACCTTC.

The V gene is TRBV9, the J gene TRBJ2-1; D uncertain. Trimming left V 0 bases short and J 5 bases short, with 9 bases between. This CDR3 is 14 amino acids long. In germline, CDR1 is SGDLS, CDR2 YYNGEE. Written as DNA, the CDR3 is TGTGCCAGCAGCGTAGAGATTACCGACAATGAGCAGTTCTTC. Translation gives CASSVEITDNEQFF.

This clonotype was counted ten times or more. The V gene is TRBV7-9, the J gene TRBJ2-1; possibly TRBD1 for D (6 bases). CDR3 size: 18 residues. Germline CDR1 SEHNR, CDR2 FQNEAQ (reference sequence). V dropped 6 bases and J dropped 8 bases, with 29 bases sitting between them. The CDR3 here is CASRQEVTGWGTIDEQFF. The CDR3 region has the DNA TGTGCCAGCAGACAAGAGGTCACAGGGTGGGGGACAATAGATGAGCAGTTCTTC.

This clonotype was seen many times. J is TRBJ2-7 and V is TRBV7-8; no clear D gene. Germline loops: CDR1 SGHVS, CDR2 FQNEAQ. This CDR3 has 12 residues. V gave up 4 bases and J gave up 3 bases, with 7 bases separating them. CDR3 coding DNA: TGTGCCAGCAGCTCCATCCACTACGAGCAGTACTTC. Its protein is CASSSIHYEQYF.

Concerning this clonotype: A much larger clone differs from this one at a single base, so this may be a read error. The CDR3 region is CASGLWGASEQYF. CDR3 sequence (DNA): TGTGCTAGTGGTTTGTGGGGGGCCAGTGAGCAGTACTTC. The chain carries TRBV12-5 and TRBJ2-7, with D perhaps matching TRBD1 or TRBD2 (6 bases each). V was clipped by 2 bases and J by 7 bases, with 12 bases between them. The CDR3 runs to 13 residues. Germline V gene lookup returns CDR1 LGHNT and CDR2 FRNRAP.

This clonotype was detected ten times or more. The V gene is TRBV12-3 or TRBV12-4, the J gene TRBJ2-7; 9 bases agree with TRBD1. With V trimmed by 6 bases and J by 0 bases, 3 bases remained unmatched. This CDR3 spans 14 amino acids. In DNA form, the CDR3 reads TGTGCCAGCAGCCTGGACAGGGGCTCCTACGAGCAGTACTTC. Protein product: CASSLDRGSYEQYF.

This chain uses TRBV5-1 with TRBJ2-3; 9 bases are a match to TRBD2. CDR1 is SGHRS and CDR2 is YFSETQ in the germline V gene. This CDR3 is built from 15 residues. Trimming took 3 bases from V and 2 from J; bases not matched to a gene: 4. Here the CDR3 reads CASSSSGDDTDTQYF. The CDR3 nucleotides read TGCGCCAGCAGCTCTAGCGGGGACGACACAGATACGCAGTATTTT. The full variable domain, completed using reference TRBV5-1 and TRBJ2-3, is KAGVTQTPRYLIKTRGQQVTLSCSPISGHRSVSWYQQTPGQGLQFLFEYFSETQRNKGNFPGRFSGRQFSNSRSEMNVSTLELGDSALYLCASSSSGDDTDTQYFGPGTRLTVL.

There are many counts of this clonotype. CDR3 in amino acids: CSALAGGSNEQFF. CDR3 nucleotide sequence: TGCAGCGCACTAGCGGGGGGATCCAATGAGCAGTTCTTC. The rearrangement links TRBV29-1 to TRBJ2-1; 12 positions match TRBD2. The trim removed 7 bases at V and 6 bases at J, leaving 4 bases unmatched. The CDR3 covers 13 residues. Germline CDR1 reads SQVTM; CDR2 reads ANQGSEA.

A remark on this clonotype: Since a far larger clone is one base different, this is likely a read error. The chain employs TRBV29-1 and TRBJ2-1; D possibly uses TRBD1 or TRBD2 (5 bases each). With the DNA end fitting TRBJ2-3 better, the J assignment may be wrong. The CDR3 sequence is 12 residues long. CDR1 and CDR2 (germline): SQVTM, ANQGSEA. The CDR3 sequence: CSVVTGPDAQYF. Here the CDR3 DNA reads TGCAGCGTTGTGACGGGACCAGATGCGCAGTATTTT.

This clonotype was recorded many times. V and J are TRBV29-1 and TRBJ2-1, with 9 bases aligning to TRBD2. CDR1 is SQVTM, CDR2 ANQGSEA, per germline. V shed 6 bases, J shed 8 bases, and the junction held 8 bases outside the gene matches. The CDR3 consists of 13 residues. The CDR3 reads CSVIPGLADEQFF. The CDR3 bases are TGCAGCGTCATCCCGGGACTAGCCGATGAGCAGTTCTTC.